This T cell receptor beta chain was captured in a study of cytomegalovirus exposure and HLA in healthy donors. Study-wide results and limits: Cytomegalovirus status, reportedly, was diagnosed with high specificity and sensitivity by the classifier. In a later analysis, TCR beta V- and J-gene trimming showed a link to a missense DCLRE1C variant.

The CDR3 loop spans 16 amino acids. Germline loops: CDR1 LNHDA, CDR2 SQIVND (reference sequence). Trimming shortened V by 7 bases and J by 7 bases, and 23 bases separated the two germline ends. The PCR was carried out with 60 Vbeta primers and 13 Jbeta primers. This table comes from immunoSEQ multiplex PCR, and its TCRdb copy is limited to in-frame clones, with some not included. The sample contains around 110,000 clones, 81% of which appear only once. As concerns this clone: The antigen is undetermined.

The receptor was isolated from a woman in her thirties in good health and CMV-seronegative. The chain recombines TRBV19 with TRBJ2-1, with D possibly TRBD1 on 6 matching bases. The sequencing sample was made of PBMCs. Here the CDR3 DNA reads TGTGCCAGTACCGTTAAATCTCCACAGGGCGGTAATGAGCAGTTCTTC. It is translated as CASTVKSPQGGNEQFF.